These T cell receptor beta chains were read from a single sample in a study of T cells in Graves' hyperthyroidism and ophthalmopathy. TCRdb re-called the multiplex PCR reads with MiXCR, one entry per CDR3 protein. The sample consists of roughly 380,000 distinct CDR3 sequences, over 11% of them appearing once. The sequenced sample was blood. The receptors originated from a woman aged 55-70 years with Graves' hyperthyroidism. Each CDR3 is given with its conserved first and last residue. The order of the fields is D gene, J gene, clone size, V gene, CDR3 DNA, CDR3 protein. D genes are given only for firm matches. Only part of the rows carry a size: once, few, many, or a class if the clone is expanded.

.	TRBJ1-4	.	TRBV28	TGTGCCAGCAGTTTATCACAGGGTCATGAAAAACTGTTTTTT	CASSLSQGHEKLFF
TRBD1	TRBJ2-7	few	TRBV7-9	TGTGCCAGCAGCTCCCAGACAGGGGGCGTCGACGAGCAGTACTTC	CASSSQTGGVDEQYF
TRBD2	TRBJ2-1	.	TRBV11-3	TGTGCCAGCAGCCCACGAGGGACTAGCGGGAGTTTGGATGAGCAGTTCTTC	CASSPRGTSGSLDEQFF
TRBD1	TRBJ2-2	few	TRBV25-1	TGTGCCAGCAGTACCATCGACAGGGGCCGCAAGGAGCTGTTTTTT	CASSTIDRGRKELFF
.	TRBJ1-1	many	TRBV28	TGTGCCAGCAGCGGGACACCTTTAGGCACTGAAGCTTTCTTT	CASSGTPLGTEAFF
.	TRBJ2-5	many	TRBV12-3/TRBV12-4	TGTGCCAGCAGTTTCCAGTCGAGCGGCGCGGTGACCCAGTACTTC	CASSFQSSGAVTQYF
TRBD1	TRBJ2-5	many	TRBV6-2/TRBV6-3	TGTGCCAGCAGTTACTCCGGGACAGGGGGAGAGACCCAGTACTTC	CASSYSGTGGETQYF
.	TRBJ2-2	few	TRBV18	TGTGCCAGCTCACCAGGAAATCAGGGCGTTCACACCGGGGAGCTGTTTTTT	CASSPGNQGVHTGELFF
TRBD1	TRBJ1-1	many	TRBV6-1	TGTGCCAGCAGTCGGGGACAGATAAACACTGAAGCTTTCTTT	CASSRGQINTEAFF
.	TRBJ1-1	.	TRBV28	TGTGCCAGCAGTTTCTCTAGAGAAGCTTTCTTT	CASSFSREAFF
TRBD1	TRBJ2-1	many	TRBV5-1	TGCGCCAGCAGCGGGCAACAGGGGAGCTCCTACAATGAGCAGTTCTTC	CASSGQQGSSYNEQFF
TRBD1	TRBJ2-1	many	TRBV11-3	TGTGCCAGCAGCCCATTCGGACAGGGCAACAATGAGCAGTTCTTC	CASSPFGQGNNEQFF
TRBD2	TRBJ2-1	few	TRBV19	TGTGCCAGTAGTGTTAGCGGGAGTGGACATGAGCAGTTCTTC	CASSVSGSGHEQFF
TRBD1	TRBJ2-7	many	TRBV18	TGTGCCAGCTCACCAGTGACAGGGAGAGAACTCGAGCAGTACTTC	CASSPVTGRELEQYF
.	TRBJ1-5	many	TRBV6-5	TGTGCCAGCAGTTACTCTTCAGGGAAGGGTCAGCCCCAGCATTTT	CASSYSSGKGQPQHF
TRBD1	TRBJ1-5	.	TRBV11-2	TGTGCCAGCAGCGAGGGACAGTTCAATCAGCCCCAGCATTTT	CASSEGQFNQPQHF
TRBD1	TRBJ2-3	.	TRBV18	TGTGCCAGCTCACCACCGGTTGGGGGACAGGGGACAGATACGCAGTATTTT	CASSPPVGGQGTDTQYF
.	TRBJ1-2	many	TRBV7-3	TGTGCCAGCAGCCCAAGCGGCAGCTGGGCCGATGGCTACACCTTC	CASSPSGSWADGYTF
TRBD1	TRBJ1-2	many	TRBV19	TGTGCCAGTAGTAGGAGACAGGGGGACTATGGCTACACCTTC	CASSRRQGDYGYTF
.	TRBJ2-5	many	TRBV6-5	TGTGCCAGCAGTTACTCAGTGGGGGCGGGTGAGACCCAGTACTTC	CASSYSVGAGETQYF
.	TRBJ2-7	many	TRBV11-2	TGTGCCAGCAGTCATCGAGTAGCGATGAGACGGGGCTACGAGCAGTACTTC	CASSHRVAMRRGYEQYF
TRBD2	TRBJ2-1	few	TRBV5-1	TGCGCCAGCAGCTGGGGCGGGACTAGCCCCTACAATGAGCAGTTCTTC	CASSWGGTSPYNEQFF
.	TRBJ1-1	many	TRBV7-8	TGTGCCAGCAGCTGGACCGGGAACCTAAACACTGAAGCTTTCTTT	CASSWTGNLNTEAFF
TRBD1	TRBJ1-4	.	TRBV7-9	TGTGCCAGCAGCCCGGGACAGGGGACTTCAACTAATGAAAAACTGTTTTTT	CASSPGQGTSTNEKLFF
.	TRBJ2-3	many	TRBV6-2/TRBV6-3	TGTGCCAGCAGTTCATCTAGCATGGGTCTTAAAGGACTGACGCAGTATTTT	CASSSSSMGLKGLTQYF
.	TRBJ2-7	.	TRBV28	TGTGCCAGCGAGGGGGAACAGCATTCCTACGAGCAGTACTTC	CASEGEQHSYEQYF